Each of the 15 T cell receptor beta chains below was sequenced from the same sample in a study of T-cell memory formation after mild COVID-19. TCRdb fed the 5' RACE reads into MiXCR, producing one record per CDR3 protein. The sample consists of around 210,000 distinct CDR3 sequences, over 9% of them appearing once. What was sequenced was PBMCs or a T cell subset sorted from them (not recorded which). The receptors come from a man between 18 and 29 years old who had mild COVID-19 (a few samples of this study predate the infection). Cell type and time point are not known.

This chain connects TRBV4-1 to TRBJ2-7; possible D gene TRBD1, 5 bases. CDR1 MGHRA and CDR2 YSYEKL come from the germline V gene. The CDR3 spans 15 residues. V lost 2 bases, J lost 2 bases, and 13 bases lay in between. The CDR3 sequence: CASSQWGLGTYEQYF. In nucleotides, the CDR3 is TGCGCCAGCAGCCAATGGGGCCTGGGCACCTACGAGCAGTACTTC.

The chain has TRBV6-2 or TRBV6-3 and TRBJ2-7; TRBD1 agrees at 7 bases. The V segment lost 5 bases and the J segment 6 bases; nucleotides outside the gene matches: 4. The CDR3 length is 12 residues. CDR1 is MNHEY and CDR2 is SVGEGT in the germline V gene. The DNA for the CDR3 is TGTGCCAGCAGTCGACAGGGCGGCGAGCAGTACGTC. Translation gives CASSRQGGEQYV.

DNA of the CDR3: TGTGCCAGCGCGGGGGGGGCGGTGAGCACCGGGGAGCTGTTTTTT. Its translation is CASAGGAVSTGELFF. The J gene is TRBJ2-2, the V gene TRBV2, with TRBD2 matching over 9 bases. There are 15 residues in the CDR3. V gave up 8 bases and J gave up 4 bases; unmatched junction bases: 8. The V gene's germline CDR1 is SNHLY and CDR2 FYNNEI.

This clonotype was counted many times. The J gene is TRBJ2-5, the V gene TRBV12-3 or TRBV12-4; 13 bases match TRBD2. The CDR3 is 15 amino acids. The J segment lost 7 bases and the V segment lost 5 bases, leaving 7 bases of the junction unmatched. The CDR3 sequence is CASSPGTSGAATQYF. The CDR3, as DNA: TGTGCCAGCAGTCCCGGGACTAGCGGGGCCGCGACCCAGTACTTC.

The V call is TRBV5-1, the J call TRBJ1-2; D possibly corresponds to TRBD1 (5 bases). The CDR3 has 14 residues. V lost 3 bases and J 4 bases, leaving 13 bases between the germline ends. Germline V gives CDR1 SGHRS, CDR2 YFSETQ. The DNA for the CDR3 is TGCGCCAGCAGCTACACCGGGACCCCCTATGGCTACACCTTC. Its protein product is CASSYTGTPYGYTF.

This clonotype was seen repeatedly, ten times or more. The chain links TRBV5-6 to TRBJ2-3; TRBD1 matches at 7 bases. J lost 2 bases, V lost 3 bases, and 3 bases had no gene match. This CDR3 region has 14 residues. CDR1 SGHDT and CDR2 YYEEEE come from the germline V gene. CDR3 protein: CASSYQGDTDTQYF. The CDR3 bases are TGTGCCAGCAGCTACCAGGGGGACACAGATACGCAGTATTTT.

There are a few counts of this clonotype. The chain uses TRBV7-2 and TRBJ1-1; perhaps TRBD1 as D (5 bases). There are 14 residues in the CDR3. Germline V CDR1 and CDR2: SGHTA, FQGNSA. V was cut by 3 bases and J by 14 bases, with 22 bases left in between. This CDR3 reads CASSFLQGTEGSFF. DNA of the CDR3: TGTGCCAGCAGCTTTCTGCAGGGTACTGAGGGTTCCTTCTTT.

In its sample, this clonotype was seen a few times. V usage is TRBV6-5 and J usage is TRBJ1-1; no reliable D call. The germline gives CDR1 MNHEY, CDR2 SVGAGI. Between the trimmed V and J ends, which lost 5 bases and 6 bases, there was a span of 13 bases. The CDR3 length is 13 residues. CDR3 sequence: CASSPTRRAEAFF. The DNA of the CDR3 is TGTGCCAGCAGTCCCACCCGCCGGGCTGAAGCTTTCTTT.

In nucleotides, the CDR3 is TGTGCCAGCAGCCCCGGGACAGGGCGCGGCTACACCTTC. Protein: CASSPGTGRGYTF. The V call is TRBV7-2, the J call TRBJ1-2; TRBD1 agrees at 9 bases. This CDR3 is 13 amino acids long. The V gene end was trimmed by 5 bases and the J gene end by 8 bases; junction bases not matched to a gene: 6. In germline, CDR1 is SGHTA, CDR2 FQGNSA. Using reference TRBV7-2 and TRBJ1-2 for the parts outside the CDR3, the full variable domain is GAGVSQSPSNKVTEKGKDVELRCDPISGHTALYWYRQSLGQGLEFLIYFQGNSAPDKSGLPSDRFSAERTGGSVSTLTIQRTQQEDSAVYLCASSPGTGRGYTFGSGTRLTVV.

This clonotype was detected only a few times. The rearrangement joins TRBV10-1 to TRBJ2-2, with 7 bases lining up with TRBD1. The germline V gene has CDR1 WNHNN and CDR2 SYGVQD (reference sequence). The CDR3 length is 15 residues. V was pared by 3 bases and J by 1 base, with 2 bases of the junction left unmatched. The CDR3 reads CASSEGTVNTGELFF. The CDR3, as DNA: TGCGCCAGCAGTGAAGGGACAGTGAACACCGGGGAGCTGTTTTTT.

The table lists this clonotype with a few counts. This CDR3 reads CASRPQQGFNTEAFF. CDR3 in DNA: TGCGCCAGCAGACCGCAACAGGGGTTTAACACTGAAGCTTTCTTT. The genes are TRBV5-1 and TRBJ1-1; 7 bases are shared with TRBD1. The V and J ends lost 5 bases and 2 bases, in that order; junction bases with no gene match: 9. The CDR3 is 15 amino acids. Germline values: CDR1 SGHRS, CDR2 YFSETQ.

The J gene is TRBJ2-3, the V gene TRBV9, with D uncertain. The germline V gene encodes CDR1 SGDLS and CDR2 YYNGEE. This CDR3 is 13 amino acids long. V lost 3 bases to trimming and J lost 3 bases, with 8 bases between them. CDR3 DNA sequence: TGTGCCAGCAGCGGTCGGGCGACAGATACGCAGTATTTT. Its protein is CASSGRATDTQYF.

This clonotype was counted only a few times. V usage is TRBV7-8 and J usage is TRBJ2-2; 10 nucleotides agree with TRBD1. Per germline, CDR1 SGHVS and CDR2 FQNEAQ. Germline trimming cut 4 bases from V and 2 bases from J; bases unmatched to any gene: 10. This CDR3 spans 18 amino acids. The CDR3 protein is CASSYRDRGSSNTGELFF. CDR3 bases: TGTGCCAGCAGCTACCGGGACAGGGGATCCTCTAACACCGGGGAGCTGTTTTTT.

This clonotype was recorded a few times. The V and J genes are TRBV20-1 and TRBJ2-1, with D perhaps TRBD1 or TRBD2 (6 bases each). V shed 4 bases and J shed 0 bases, with 16 bases lying between them. The CDR3 sequence is 16 residues long. The germline V gene has CDR1 DFQATT and CDR2 SNEGSKA (reference sequence). CDR3: CSATPTGAPSYNEQFF. CDR3 nucleotides: TGCAGTGCTACCCCTACGGGGGCCCCCTCCTACAATGAGCAGTTCTTC.

The chain recombines TRBV29-1 with TRBJ2-5; weak D call: TRBD1 (8 bases). The germline CDR1 and CDR2 sequences are SQVTM and ANQGSEA. Trimming took 6 bases from V and 5 from J, leaving 19 bases between them. The CDR3 runs 14 residues. The chain's CDR3 is CSVGGGTGRETQYF. In DNA, the CDR3 is TGCAGCGTGGGGGGGGGGACAGGACGGGAGACCCAGTACTTC.